This paragraph covers one TCR beta chain sequence. The source of the sample is a study of blood T cell repertoires in COVID-19. Across the whole study: T cells, B-cell-depleted T cells, or PBMCs provided the cDNA or gDNA that served as material.

Original analysis: Estimates of nucleated cell counts were drawn from the amplification of reference gene primers. TCRdb's copy holds only in-frame clones and misses some; the assay was immunoSEQ multiplex PCR. V and J calls and clone size are given by that table; D and trimming were obtained from the DNA. The sample contains about 75,000 clones, more than 75% of which appear only once. This CDR3 is built from 16 residues. J gave up 2 bases and V 2 bases, and 6 bases lay outside the gene matches. Germline CDR1 is MNHEY and CDR2 is SVGEGT. Sequencing was done on a sample of peripheral blood. The sequence came from a human donor in a cohort sampled during active COVID-19. V gene TRBV6-2 or TRBV6-3 combines with J gene TRBJ2-1, with 7 bases matching TRBD1. The CDR3 sequence: CASSYGYRGTYNEQFF. The CDR3 coding sequence is TGTGCCAGCAGTTACGGTTACAGGGGCACCTACAATGAGCAGTTCTTC.